One sample yielded the 32 T cell receptor beta chains listed below, sequenced in a study of T cells after yellow fever vaccination. TCRdb reprocessed the 5' RACE reads with MiXCR, giving one entry per CDR3 protein. Of more than 450,000 distinct CDR3 sequences detected, about a fifth appear once; the ten largest clones hold around 17%. The source material was PBMCs, sampled roughly 20 days after the first yellow fever vaccination. The source is a man aged 18 to 35 who received the YFV17D yellow fever vaccine.

This clonotype was counted only a few times. The chain employs TRBV5-4 and TRBJ1-1; D unclear. Germline CDR1 is SGHNT and CDR2 is YYREEE (reference sequence). The V end lost 0 bases, the J end lost 3 bases, and 6 bases lay between the germline ends. The CDR3 loop spans 13 amino acids. For the CDR3, the DNA is TGTGCCAGCAGCTTGGTCAAAGACACTGAAGCTTTCTTT. Amino acids: CASSLVKDTEAFF.

This chain joins TRBV5-1 and TRBJ2-5; the match to TRBD1 covers 8 bases. The CDR3 consists of 13 residues. Germline values: CDR1 SGHRS, CDR2 YFSETQ. J gave up 5 bases and V 6 bases, and 6 bases lay outside the gene matches. The CDR3 DNA follows: TGCGCCAGCACGACAGGGGCCCGGGAGACCCAGTACTTC. Its translation: CASTTGARETQYF.

This clonotype has just a few counts. The rearrangement uses TRBV4-1 and TRBJ1-1; perhaps TRBD1 as D (5 bases). V lost 3 bases and J lost 3, with 17 bases in between. This CDR3 has 16 amino acids. Germline values: CDR1 MGHRA, CDR2 YSYEKL. The CDR3 bases are TGCGCCAGCAGCCATCGAACCGGAGGGGCCGACACTGAAGCTTTCTTT. Protein sequence: CASSHRTGGADTEAFF.

This clonotype was recorded a few times. The chain joins TRBV5-5 to TRBJ2-1; D is unresolved. Germline V gives CDR1 SGHKS, CDR2 YYEKEE (reference sequence). V was shortened by 2 bases and J by 0 bases, with 12 bases between the two germline ends. The CDR3 is 16 amino acids. CDR3: CASSLKHQSSYNEQFF. Here the CDR3 DNA reads TGTGCCAGCAGCTTAAAACATCAGAGCTCCTACAATGAGCAGTTCTTC.

This clonotype was seen repeatedly, ten times or more. The chain carries TRBV7-2 and TRBJ2-3, with D uncertain. The CDR3 consists of 13 residues. V was clipped by 1 base and J by 9 bases, with 11 bases between them. The V gene's germline CDR1 is SGHTA and CDR2 FQGNSA. CDR3 in DNA: TGTGCCAGCAGCTTAGAACTTAAAGAAACGCAGTATTTT. This encodes CASSLELKETQYF.

This clonotype was observed a handful of times. V is TRBV6-5 and J is TRBJ2-6; the D is unclear. V lost 0 bases, J lost 12 bases, and 15 bases lay in between. This CDR3 contains 15 residues. From germline, CDR1 is MNHEY and CDR2 SVGAGI. The CDR3 bases are TGTGCCAGCAGTTACTCGAGGTATCAATTTGGCGTCCTGACTTTC. This sequence encodes CASSYSRYQFGVLTF.

V and J are TRBV23-1 and TRBJ2-6, with TRBD1 identical over 8 bases. TRBV23-1 is placed among ORFs of uncertain function. The CDR3 has 19 amino acids. After removal of 2 bases from V and 0 bases from J, the junction contained 9 bases not matched to a gene. This chain's CDR3 is CASSQATGDLVSGANVLTF. The CDR3 DNA sequence: TGCGCCAGCAGTCAAGCGACAGGGGACCTCGTCTCTGGGGCCAACGTCCTGACTTTC.

The V call is TRBV7-2, the J call TRBJ2-7, with 7 bases fitting TRBD2. Germline V gives CDR1 SGHTA, CDR2 FQGNSA. The CDR3 totals 14 residues. After removal of 3 bases from V and 2 bases from J, the junction contained 4 bases not matched to a gene. CDR3 sequence (DNA): TGTGCCAGCAGCTTGGCTAGCGGCCCCTACGAGCAGTACTTC. Protein sequence: CASSLASGPYEQYF.

In its sample, this clonotype was seen a few times. CDR3 DNA sequence: TGTGCCATCAGTGAATCGGGGGGGCCTCACGAGCAGTACTTC. It encodes CAISESGGPHEQYF. The chain links TRBV10-3 to TRBJ2-7, with TRBD2 matching 8 bases. Germline trimming cut 3 bases from V and 5 bases from J; bases unmatched to any gene: 6. The CDR3 has 14 residues. CDR1 ENHRY and CDR2 SYGVKD come from the germline V gene.

This clonotype came up a few times. The rearrangement joins TRBV20-1 to TRBJ1-1; no firm D call. Trimming shortened V by 3 bases and J by 0 bases, and 8 bases separated the two germline ends. In germline, CDR1 is DFQATT, CDR2 SNEGSKA (reference sequence). The CDR3 loop spans 13 amino acids. Written as DNA, the CDR3 is TGCAGTGCTAGGCCCGGGGTGAACACTGAAGCTTTCTTT. Translated, it gives CSARPGVNTEAFF.

This clonotype appeared many times. An end of the junction does not agree with germline; a read error may underlie this. The chain has TRBV5-1 and TRBJ2-3, with D unresolved. This CDR3 spans 14 amino acids. Germline V gene sequence: CDR1 SGHRS, CDR2 YFSETQ. In DNA, the CDR3 is TGTGCCAGCAGCCTAGACTCCCCAACAGATACGCAGTATTTT. Amino acid sequence: CASSLDSPTDTQYF.

V and J are TRBV12-3 or TRBV12-4 and TRBJ2-1; D not certain. The V end lost 3 bases, the J end lost 3 bases, and 12 bases lay between the germline ends. This CDR3 is 15 amino acids long. The CDR3 nucleotides are TGTGCCAGCAGTTTCCACGGCGGATACTACAATGAGCAGTTCTTC. Amino acid sequence: CASSFHGGYYNEQFF.

This chain links TRBV4-2 with TRBJ2-3; TRBD1 agrees at 8 bases. Germline lookup yields CDR1 LGHNA and CDR2 YNFKEQ. The CDR3 is 16 amino acids. V lost 4 bases to trimming and J lost 1 base; unmatched junction nucleotides: 7. This CDR3 is CASSLQTGGRTDTQYF. CDR3 nucleotide sequence: TGTGCCAGCAGCCTCCAAACAGGGGGACGCACAGATACGCAGTATTTT.

The chain carries TRBV4-1 and TRBJ2-1; 9 bases are a match to TRBD1. V trimming: 4 bases; J trimming: 1 base; junction bases outside the gene matches: 8. The CDR3 covers 17 residues. The germline CDR1 and CDR2 sequences are MGHRA and YSYEKL. The DNA for the CDR3 is TGCGCCAGCAGCCTTTCCACCGGGACAGGGTCCTACAATGAGCAGTTCTTC. Its protein is CASSLSTGTGSYNEQFF.

This clonotype was seen repeatedly, ten times or more. The V and J genes are TRBV5-6 and TRBJ1-1, with D uncertain. This CDR3 is 12 amino acids long. Germline lookup yields CDR1 SGHDT and CDR2 YYEEEE. V gave up 0 bases and J gave up 7 bases, with 7 bases separating them. CDR3 protein: CASSLVRDEAFF. DNA of the CDR3: TGTGCCAGCAGCTTGGTTCGAGATGAAGCTTTCTTT.

The rearrangement joins TRBV5-4 to TRBJ2-3; a weak D match, TRBD2 (7 bases). CDR3 size: 15 residues. Germline lookup yields CDR1 SGHNT and CDR2 YYREEE (reference sequence). V shed 5 bases and J shed 3 bases, with 16 bases lying between them. Here the CDR3 DNA reads TGTGCCAGCAGACACAGGGCGGGGGTGACAGATACGCAGTATTTT. Encoded protein: CASRHRAGVTDTQYF.

The chain carries TRBV2 and TRBJ2-7; tentatively, D is TRBD1 (5 bases). Germline V gives CDR1 SNHLY, CDR2 FYNNEI. V lost 7 bases and J lost 2, with 15 bases in between. The length of the CDR3 is 14 residues. In nucleotides, the CDR3 is TGTGCCAGCAATCTTCCGGGCAGGGCCTACGAGCAGTACGTC. Translated: CASNLPGRAYEQYV.

This clonotype was detected only a few times. The chain has TRBV12-3 or TRBV12-4 and TRBJ2-1; no firm D call. The V end lost 6 bases, the J end lost 0 bases, and 18 bases lay between the germline ends. The CDR3 length is 17 residues. DNA for the CDR3: TGTGCCAGCAGCTCCCTCAGCTACCGTAGCTCCTACAATGAGCAGTTCTTC. Protein sequence: CASSSLSYRSSYNEQFF.

The chain joins TRBV10-3 to TRBJ2-7; D possibly uses TRBD1 or TRBD2 (5 bases each). V dropped 10 bases and J dropped 2 bases, with 18 bases sitting between them. The CDR3 runs 14 residues. CDR1 and CDR2 (germline): ENHRY, SYGVKD. The CDR3 sequence: CASIPGRQTYEQYF. DNA for the CDR3: TGTGCCAGCATTCCGGGGCGGCAAACCTACGAGCAGTACTTC.

V is TRBV20-1 and J is TRBJ2-3, with unresolved D. The CDR3 covers 14 residues. V lost 3 bases and J lost 6, with 16 bases in between. From germline, CDR1 is DFQATT and CDR2 SNEGSKA (reference sequence). CDR3 region: CSARSHAVWDTQYF. The CDR3 DNA is TGCAGTGCTAGGTCTCACGCGGTTTGGGATACGCAGTATTTT.

There are a few counts of this clonotype. The V call is TRBV6-5, the J call TRBJ2-2, with D perhaps being TRBD1 or TRBD2 (5 bases each). Looked up from germline, CDR1 is MNHEY and CDR2 is SVGAGI. Between the trimmed V and J ends, which lost 4 bases and 0 bases, there was a span of 9 bases. The CDR3 runs 15 residues. The CDR3 DNA reads TGTGCCAGCAGTTCGGGACCCCCGAACACCGGGGAGCTGTTTTTT. Its protein is CASSSGPPNTGELFF.

In its sample, this clonotype was seen a few times. The rearrangement uses TRBV28 and TRBJ2-7; TRBD2 agrees at 9 bases. V was pared by 5 bases and J by 4 bases, with 3 bases of the junction left unmatched. Germline-derived CDR1 and CDR2 are MDHEN and SYDVKM. The CDR3 has 13 residues. The CDR3 reads CASSRLAGYEQYV. For the CDR3, the DNA is TGTGCCAGCAGTCGCCTAGCGGGGTACGAGCAGTACGTC.

The V gene is TRBV20-1, the J gene TRBJ1-5, with D perhaps matching TRBD1 (6 bases). Looked up from germline, CDR1 is DFQATT and CDR2 is SNEGSKA (reference sequence). The V end lost 6 bases, the J end lost 9 bases, and 15 bases lay between the germline ends. The CDR3 length is 12 residues. In DNA, the CDR3 is TGCAGTGCGCCTTCTCAGGGGTCGCCCCAGCATTTT. Its protein is CSAPSQGSPQHF.

This clonotype was detected a few times. The chain joins TRBV6-2 or TRBV6-3 to TRBJ2-1, with TRBD2 as a possible D gene (5 bases). The V gene's germline CDR1 is MNHEY and CDR2 SVGEGT. This CDR3 spans 16 amino acids. Trimming took 0 bases from V and 6 from J, leaving 15 bases between them. CDR3 sequence: CASSYSGRGVPNEQFF. The CDR3 nucleotides read TGTGCCAGCAGTTACTCCGGCCGGGGAGTTCCCAATGAGCAGTTCTTC.

This clonotype was found a few times. The chain links TRBV10-3 to TRBJ2-2, with TRBD2 matching over 8 bases. Germline CDR1 and CDR2: ENHRY and SYGVKD. This CDR3 region has 15 residues. V shed 6 bases, J shed 0 bases, and the junction held 3 bases outside the gene matches. Here the CDR3 DNA reads TGTGCCATCAGGGCACTAGCGGCGAACACCGGGGAGCTGTTTTTT. Protein product: CAIRALAANTGELFF.

The chain links TRBV12-3 or TRBV12-4 to TRBJ1-3; D is unclear. This CDR3 comprises 17 residues. The V end lost 6 bases, the J end lost 0 bases, and 18 bases lay between the germline ends. CDR3 loop: CASRHNQVWSSGNTIYF. In DNA form, the CDR3 reads TGTGCCAGCAGGCATAACCAGGTGTGGAGCTCTGGAAACACCATATATTTT.

The chain joins TRBV7-9 to TRBJ2-7; maybe TRBD1 (6 bases). Deletions cut 5 bases from V and 6 bases from J, with 17 bases between. This CDR3 contains 14 residues. Germline lookup yields CDR1 SEHNR and CDR2 FQNEAQ (reference sequence). The CDR3 loop reads CASSVDSPLSEQYF. The CDR3 coding sequence is TGTGCCAGCAGCGTGGACAGCCCTCTCTCCGAGCAGTACTTC.

This clonotype was counted ten times or more. The rearrangement links TRBV9 to TRBJ2-7; D is ambiguous. The CDR3 length is 13 residues. V lost 3 bases and J 4 bases, leaving 11 bases between the germline ends. Per the germline V gene, CDR1 is SGDLS and CDR2 is YYNGEE. CDR3 region: CASSASESYEQYF. CDR3 DNA: TGTGCCAGCAGCGCCTCTGAATCTTACGAGCAGTACTTC.

This rearrangement joins TRBV5-1 to TRBJ2-7; no definite D call. Germline-derived CDR1 and CDR2 are SGHRS and YFSETQ. V was cut by 1 base and J by 3 bases, with 11 bases left in between. The CDR3 runs 14 residues. As DNA, the CDR3 is TGCGCCAGCAGCTTGCGGGTGGGGTACTACGAGCAGTACTTC. This translates into CASSLRVGYYEQYF.

This clonotype was seen only a few times. The chain uses TRBV12-3 or TRBV12-4 and TRBJ1-5, with 7 positions matching TRBD1. After removal of 4 bases from V and 5 bases from J, the junction contained 2 bases not matched to a gene. The CDR3 is made up of 13 amino acids. CDR3 residues: CASSWDSYQPQHF. CDR3 coding DNA: TGTGCCAGCAGTTGGGACAGCTATCAGCCCCAGCATTTT.

V and J are TRBV2 and TRBJ1-5; D uncertain. Germline loops: CDR1 SNHLY, CDR2 FYNNEI. The CDR3 contains 12 residues. Deletions cut 6 bases from V and 7 bases from J, with 10 bases between. DNA for the CDR3: TGTGCCAGCAGGGGGAGGGAACAGCCCCAGCATTTT. Residues: CASRGREQPQHF.

J is TRBJ1-1 and V is TRBV4-1; D is unresolved. CDR1 and CDR2 from the germline V gene are MGHRA and YSYEKL. The CDR3 is made up of 16 amino acids. The ends were cut back, 3 bases at V and 1 base at J, with 15 bases in the middle. CDR3 sequence reads: CASSQFASDPNTEAFF. The DNA for the CDR3 is TGCGCCAGCAGCCAGTTCGCCTCGGACCCGAACACTGAAGCTTTCTTT.